This T cell receptor beta chain is from a study of neurological immune-mediated disorders. General study results and limits: Neither clinical nor MRI features were found to be associated with the multiple sclerosis repertoire cluster. None of the CDR3 amino acid sequences of expanded clones recurred across subjects, suggesting private repertoires in all groups.

The sample holds many counts of this clonotype. Its antigen is not identified. The germline V gene encodes CDR1 SGHRS and CDR2 YFSETQ. There are 15 residues in the CDR3. V lost 4 bases and J lost 1; bases outside the gene matches: 4. MiXCR, run by TCRdb on the 5' RACE reads, gives a single entry per CDR3 protein. The table has tens of thousands of distinct CDR3 sequences, 3% to 4% seen once. There were about 920,000 CD4+ or CD8+ T cells used in the sorted libraries. This clonotype was sampled from a woman aged 40 to 50 with multiple sclerosis. The V gene is TRBV5-1, the J gene TRBJ1-1, with TRBD1 matching 10 bases. The specimen sequenced was CD4+ T cells from blood. The CDR3 sequence: CASSRRQGANTEAFF. CDR3 nucleotides: TGCGCCAGCAGCCGGAGACAGGGGGCGAACACTGAAGCTTTCTTT.